One sample yielded the 28 T cell receptor beta chains listed below, sequenced in a study of shared clonotypes between healthy human individuals. Data came from immunoSEQ multiplex PCR; TCRdb stores just in-frame clones and leaves some out. Among roughly 2.5 million clones listed, around 90% were seen once. Sequenced: naive CD4+ T cells sorted from blood. Documented subset: CD45RA+ positively selected. Every receptor here comes from a man younger than 35 in good health.

This clone was seen once. The J gene is TRBJ2-2, the V gene TRBV10-1; tentative D call: TRBD1 (5 bases). This CDR3 region has 14 residues. In germline, CDR1 is WNHNN, CDR2 SYGVQD (reference sequence). Trimming shortened V by 5 bases and J by 1 base, and 8 bases separated the two germline ends. CDR3 in amino acids: CASSTRVNTGELFF. The CDR3 DNA follows: TGCGCCAGCAGTACCAGGGTGAACACCGGGGAGCTGTTTTTT.

The V and J genes are TRBV9 and TRBJ1-3, with TRBD1 as a possible D gene (5 bases). Germline lookup yields CDR1 SGDLS and CDR2 YYNGEE. V dropped 3 bases and J dropped 1 base, with 11 bases sitting between them. The CDR3 contains 15 residues. CDR3 sequence reads: CASSAARVSGNTIYF. The CDR3 coding sequence is TGTGCCAGCAGCGCCGCCAGGGTTTCTGGAAACACCATATATTTT.

The chain recombines TRBV15 with TRBJ1-3, with D possibly being TRBD1 (5 bases). Trimming removed 6 bases from V and 2 bases from J, with 11 bases in between. Germline V gene data show CDR1 as LNHNV and CDR2 as YYDKDF (reference sequence). The CDR3 sequence is 14 residues long. The CDR3 protein is CATRGGSAGNTIYF. CDR3 coding DNA: TGTGCCACCAGGGGGGGTAGCGCTGGAAACACCATATATTTT.

About this clone: Other DNA variants within this sample encode the same CDR3. The gene calls are TRBV28 and TRBJ2-7; 10 bases match TRBD1. This CDR3 is 14 amino acids long. J was trimmed by 7 bases and V by 3 bases; bases with no gene match: 6. Germline CDR1 MDHEN, CDR2 SYDVKM. The CDR3 DNA reads TGTGCCAGCAGTTTGGGGACAGGGGATCGGGAGCAGTACTTC. Its protein product is CASSLGTGDREQYF. Full variable domain (missing parts from reference TRBV28 and TRBJ2-7): DVKVTQSSRYLVKRTGEKVFLECVQDMDHENMFWYRQDPGLGLRLIYFSYDVKMKEKGDIPEGYSVSREKKERFSLILESASTNQTSMYLCASSLGTGDREQYFGPGTRLTVT.

The J gene is TRBJ1-1, the V gene TRBV6-1; D might be TRBD1 (5 bases). This CDR3 is 15 amino acids long. The V gene's germline CDR1 is MNHNS and CDR2 SASEGT. V was shortened by 6 bases and J by 3 bases, with 17 bases between the two germline ends. This CDR3 reads CASSQKVTVHTEAFF. The DNA of the CDR3 is TGTGCCAGCAGCCAAAAGGTGACAGTTCACACTGAAGCTTTCTTT.

This clone was seen once. This chain uses TRBV5-1 with TRBJ2-1, with 7 bases identical to TRBD2. The V gene end was trimmed by 2 bases and the J gene end by 5 bases; junction bases not matched to a gene: 4. Germline CDR1 is SGHRS and CDR2 is YFSETQ. The CDR3 has 14 residues. The CDR3 sequence: CASSLPGGDNEQFF. In DNA, the CDR3 is TGCGCCAGCAGCTTACCGGGAGGAGACAATGAGCAGTTCTTC.

This rearrangement joins TRBV9 to TRBJ1-2, with 8 bases matching TRBD1. Germline lookup yields CDR1 SGDLS and CDR2 YYNGEE. Germline trimming cut 7 bases from V and 0 bases from J; bases unmatched to any gene: 8. The CDR3 covers 15 residues. CDR3 in amino acids: CASVKGQGSNYGYTF. The CDR3 DNA is TGTGCCAGCGTAAAAGGACAGGGATCTAACTATGGCTACACCTTC.

The V gene is TRBV5-1, the J gene TRBJ2-3; 12 positions agree with TRBD1. J was trimmed by 2 bases and V by 0 bases; bases with no gene match: 1. The germline V gene encodes CDR1 SGHRS and CDR2 YFSETQ. CDR3 length: 16 amino acids. The CDR3 DNA reads TGCGCCAGCAGCTTGGGGGACAGGGGGCCCACAGATACGCAGTATTTT. Translated: CASSLGDRGPTDTQYF.

The chain joins TRBV5-1 to TRBJ2-2; possibly TRBD2 for D (6 bases). Germline V CDR1 and CDR2: SGHRS, YFSETQ. CDR3 length: 18 residues. Trimming pared 0 bases from V and 7 bases from J, leaving 22 bases between. The CDR3 here is CASSLGQGAPGSGGELFF. Written as DNA, the CDR3 is TGCGCCAGCAGCTTGGGGCAGGGCGCACCCGGGAGTGGCGGGGAGCTGTTTTTT.

The chain employs TRBV7-6 and TRBJ2-7; the D is unclear. CDR3 length equals 12 residues. With 4 bases removed from V and 5 bases from J, the gap between germline ends came to 9 bases. The germline gives CDR1 SGHVS, CDR2 FNYEAQ. The CDR3 coding sequence is TGTGCCAGCAGCTCGTACGTAGACGAGCAGTACTTC. It is translated as CASSSYVDEQYF.

This chain links TRBV6-5 with TRBJ2-2; 9 nucleotides line up with TRBD1. The junction had 9 bases not matched to a gene; V was cut back by 4 bases and J by 9 bases. The germline gives CDR1 MNHEY, CDR2 SVGAGI. The CDR3 is 15 residues long. In DNA form, the CDR3 reads TGTGCCAGCAGTTGGGACAGGGTGGGAGGGAGGGAGCTGTTTTTT. Protein: CASSWDRVGGRELFF.

V usage is TRBV6-6 and J usage is TRBJ2-7; D may be TRBD1 (5 bases). The CDR3 runs 12 residues. CDR1 and CDR2 from the germline V gene are MNHNY and SVGAGI (reference sequence). The germline V and J ends were trimmed by 5 bases and 5 bases, with 10 bases remaining between them. CDR3 DNA sequence: TGTGCCAGCAGTCGCATCAGGGACGAGCAGTACTTC. Its translation is CASSRIRDEQYF.

The chain recombines TRBV2 with TRBJ1-5, with no clear D. Deletions cut 7 bases from V and 6 bases from J, with 10 bases between. CDR1 SNHLY and CDR2 FYNNEI come from the germline V gene. This CDR3 region has 12 residues. The CDR3 DNA is TGTGCCAGCAAAAGGGTTGGTCAGCCCCAGCATTTT. Amino acid sequence: CASKRVGQPQHF.

The chain is built from TRBV5-6 and TRBJ2-1; TRBD1 agrees at 12 bases. The CDR3 contains 14 residues. V shed 4 bases and J 8 bases; nucleotides not matched to a gene: 4. Germline V CDR1 and CDR2: SGHDT, YYEEEE. The CDR3 nucleotides read TGTGCCAGCAGCAGGGGACAGGGGGCGTATGAGCAGTTCTTC. It is translated as CASSRGQGAYEQFF.

A single count supports this clone. This chain uses TRBV4-1 with TRBJ1-2; 8 bases are shared with TRBD1. Germline V gene data show CDR1 as MGHRA and CDR2 as YSYEKL. This CDR3 contains 16 residues. V lost 4 bases, J lost 6 bases, and 13 bases stayed unmatched. DNA of the CDR3: TGCGCCAGCAGCCTAACCGACAGGGGAAGTATCGATGGCTACACCTTC. Translation: CASSLTDRGSIDGYTF.

J is TRBJ2-1 and V is TRBV7-9; D ambiguous. There are 12 residues in the CDR3. CDR1 and CDR2 from the germline V gene are SEHNR and FQNEAQ (reference sequence). The ends were cut back, 4 bases at V and 10 bases at J, with 11 bases in the middle. CDR3 bases: TGTGCCAGCAGCTACCCCTGGGAAGAGCAGTTCTTC. It specifies CASSYPWEEQFF.

The chain uses TRBV10-2 and TRBJ2-4; 7 positions match TRBD1. Germline CDR1 WSHSY, CDR2 SAAADI. V shed 6 bases and J 0 bases; nucleotides not matched to a gene: 14. This CDR3 contains 18 residues. The CDR3 region is CASRGDRVAPLAKNIQYF. The CDR3 coding sequence is TGCGCCAGCAGGGGAGACAGGGTGGCTCCACTAGCCAAAAACATTCAGTACTTC.

The rearrangement joins TRBV6-1 to TRBJ1-2; D is uncertain. The CDR3 loop spans 16 amino acids. V shed 2 bases and J shed 4 bases, with 17 bases lying between them. Germline V CDR1 and CDR2: MNHNS, SASEGT. This CDR3 is CASSETGELGAYGYTF. The DNA for the CDR3 is TGTGCCAGCAGTGAAACCGGCGAATTGGGAGCCTATGGCTACACCTTC.

The chain couples TRBV27 to TRBJ2-2; the match to TRBD2 covers 7 bases. This CDR3 spans 20 amino acids. Germline CDR1 is MNHEY and CDR2 is SMNVEV (reference sequence). The V gene end was trimmed by 7 bases and the J gene end by 4 bases; junction bases not matched to a gene: 24. The CDR3 sequence: CASTHSPWGGISQSTGELFF. The CDR3 region has the DNA TGTGCCAGCACTCACTCACCATGGGGGGGAATTAGTCAAAGCACCGGGGAGCTGTTTTTT.

The chain is built from TRBV7-2 and TRBJ2-5, with 11 nucleotides matching TRBD1. With V trimmed by 1 base and J by 6 bases, 13 bases remained unmatched. The CDR3 is made up of 18 amino acids. Germline V gene data show CDR1 as SGHTA and CDR2 as FQGNSA. The CDR3 here is CASSLVVLSRDRGKTQYF. As DNA, the CDR3 is TGTGCCAGCAGCTTAGTGGTCCTTTCCCGGGACAGGGGGAAGACCCAGTACTTC.

The chain uses TRBV6-5 and TRBJ2-7; 11 nucleotides align to TRBD2. The junction had 6 bases not matched to a gene; V was cut back by 2 bases and J by 3 bases. The CDR3 is 16 residues long. Germline CDR1 is MNHEY and CDR2 is SVGAGI. Here the CDR3 reads CASSYTSGTSGYEQYF. DNA of the CDR3: TGTGCCAGCAGTTACACGTCGGGGACTAGCGGCTACGAGCAGTACTTC.

This sequence joins TRBV30 and TRBJ2-7, with D perhaps matching TRBD2 (5 bases). The CDR3 is 19 amino acids. Germline loops: CDR1 GTSNPN, CDR2 SVGIG (reference sequence). Trimming stripped 2 bases from V and 0 bases from J, with 26 bases between. The CDR3 loop reads CAWSISRTFSRGSSYEQYF. Here the CDR3 DNA reads TGTGCCTGGAGTATAAGTAGAACATTTTCAAGAGGGTCCTCCTACGAGCAGTACTTC.

The V gene is TRBV27, the J gene TRBJ2-7; 12 nucleotides align to TRBD2. V lost 3 bases and J lost 3; bases outside the gene matches: 9. CDR1 is MNHEY, CDR2 SMNVEV, per germline (reference sequence). The CDR3 length is 17 residues. CDR3 in DNA: TGTGCCAGCAGTTTGACTAGCGGGAGTACAGTTTTCTACGAGCAGTACTTC. Translation gives CASSLTSGSTVFYEQYF.

This sequence joins TRBV5-4 and TRBJ2-6; 8 bases line up with TRBD1. Germline values: CDR1 SGHNT, CDR2 YYREEE (reference sequence). V shed 0 bases and J 0 bases; nucleotides not matched to a gene: 5. The CDR3 has 18 amino acids. The CDR3 region has the DNA TGTGCCAGCAGCTTGGGGGCAGGGGGCGCCTCTGGGGCCAACGTCCTGACTTTC. Encoded protein: CASSLGAGGASGANVLTF. Together with reference TRBV5-4 and TRBJ2-6, the CDR3 gives the full variable domain: ETGVTQSPTHLIKTRGQQVTLRCSSQSGHNTVSWYQQALGQGPQFIFQYYREEENGRGNFPPRFSGLQFPNYSSELNVNALELDDSALYLCASSLGAGGASGANVLTFGAGSRLTVL.

The rearrangement uses TRBV5-6 and TRBJ2-1, with TRBD2 matching 7 bases. Unmatched junction bases numbered 11, after V lost 2 bases and J lost 6 bases. Germline V CDR1 and CDR2: SGHDT, YYEEEE. The CDR3 spans 16 residues. The DNA for the CDR3 is TGTGCCAGCAGCTTCGTGGGCGGGAGTGGACTCAATGAGCAGTTCTTC. As protein: CASSFVGGSGLNEQFF.

About this clone: Other DNA sequences in the same sample also yield this CDR3. This chain connects TRBV5-4 to TRBJ2-2; D might be TRBD2 (7 bases). CDR1 is SGHNT, CDR2 YYREEE, per germline (reference sequence). The ends were cut back, 0 bases at V and 3 bases at J, with 12 bases in the middle. The CDR3 sequence is 16 residues long. CDR3 amino acids: CASSLGGRGDTGELFF. The CDR3 DNA reads as TGTGCCAGCAGCTTGGGTGGGAGGGGGGACACCGGGGAGCTGTTTTTT.

This sequence joins TRBV11-2 and TRBJ2-5; 8 positions agree with TRBD2. The CDR3 covers 15 residues. The germline V gene encodes CDR1 SGHAT and CDR2 FQNNGV. V shed 1 base and J 4 bases; nucleotides not matched to a gene: 5. The CDR3 spells CASSLVLAVRETQYF. The CDR3 nucleotides are TGTGCCAGCAGCTTAGTACTAGCGGTGAGAGAGACCCAGTACTTC. The full variable domain, rest sourced from reference TRBV11-2 and TRBJ2-5, is EAGVAQSPRYKIIEKRQSVAFWCNPISGHATLYWYQQILGQGPKLLIQFQNNGVVDDSQLPKDRFSAERLKGVDSTLKIQPAKLEDSAVYLCASSLVLAVRETQYFGPGTRLLVL.

The chain has TRBV2 and TRBJ2-1; D not resolved. The germline V gene has CDR1 SNHLY and CDR2 FYNNEI. The CDR3 spans 14 residues. The V and J ends lost 6 bases and 6 bases respectively, with 15 bases between them. CDR3 sequence reads: CASRDRLDVNEQFF. CDR3 nucleotide sequence: TGTGCCAGCAGGGACCGGCTGGATGTCAATGAGCAGTTCTTC.